This TCR beta chain was obtained from a study of T cell responses to AZD1222 COVID-19 vaccine (dated by TCRdb to about 2021). Regarding the complete study: AZD1222 recipients given second doses at about 4 weeks or at about 12 weeks were pooled, since spike-specific TCR depth and breadth were not found to differ between the two schedules. A total of just over 230 trial participants underwent TCR sequencing, of whom about 210 had received two doses of AZD1222 and approximately 25 had received two doses of the MenACWY control vaccine. Trial participants were enrolled by age into 18-55, 56-69 and 70-plus year subgroups, with roughly 150, 30 and 60 TCR-sequenced participants respectively.

On this clone itself: Its cognate antigen has yet to be identified. No base-level quality is on record; no much larger clone is a single base apart.

The CDR3 regions of human TCRbeta chains were analyzed by immunosequencing. As for how the authors treated the data: TCRs in the repertoires were compared against a reference library of SARS-CoV-2-specific TCRs that had been generated with the MIRA antigen-specificity platform. Breadth was defined as the fraction of unique TCRs that were SARS-CoV-2-associated, and depth was defined as the fraction of total T cells that were SARS-CoV-2-associated. Using the MIRA data, every spike-specific TCR was mapped to the spike region that the TCR reacted to and assigned to either a CD4 or a CD8 class. Log10-transformed breadth and depth values were compared by one-way ANOVA with Sidak's multiple comparisons tests. The immuneACCESS repertoire file appears here via TCRdb, limited to in-frame rearrangements. These files lack a portion of the clones; in checked studies, under half of the deficit traces to unresolved V genes, and the cause of the others is not known. V and J calls and clone size come straight from that table; D and trimming were deduced from the DNA. Across this sample there are about 110,000 clones, with more than 75% seen only once. Approximately 5.1% of the sample goes to the ten largest clones.

The CDR3 contains 12 residues, cysteine and phenylalanine counted. Only the CDR3 portion is preserved as DNA: 36 bases, with reading frame beginning at the first base. Deletion took 2 bases off V and 11 bases off J, with a span of 10 bases between the germline ends. What the time point label conveys for this sample: baseline before first vaccination. Samples from vaccinated people were obtained from the UK trials COV001 and COV002, which included a single-blind randomized controlled phase 2/3 trial of AZD1222 (ChAdOx1 nCoV-19) in healthy adults. For TCRbeta chain sequencing, PBMC samples were collected from trial participants at day 0 and at day 28 after the second dose. What the study reported, not specific to this receptor: Vaccine-associated CD4 TCRs spanned the whole spike protein, with dominant responses in regions 160-218 and 743-854. Participants were mostly white British, with more females than males. The authors suggested clonal diversity may have been underestimated. After two AZD1222 doses, both the breadth and the depth of spike-specific TCRs were significantly higher than at day 0 and than in MenACWY recipients. In the small 56-69-year group, the increase in depth fell short of significance, most likely because of low power. Conclusions about previously exposed vaccinees are limited, since just five or six AZD1222 recipients were seropositive for SARS-CoV-2 at baseline. Because no samples from the day 14 peak response were available, repertoires could be characterized only after the peak T cell response. Reportedly, almost half of the unique spike-specific TCRs recognized epitopes lying outside the regions that are mutated in the B.1.351 and B.1.1.7 variants.

The V and J genes are TRBV12-3 or TRBV12-4 and TRBJ1-5; TRBD1 might be the D gene, on 6 matching bases. The input for sequencing was peripheral blood, taken on day 0 of AZD1222 vaccination. This TCR came from an adult in good health. The CDR3 amino acid sequence is: CASSLRGAAQHF. The nucleotides read TGTGCCAGCAGTTTACGGGGGGCAGCCCAGCATTTT.